This T cell receptor (beta chain) was identified in a study of cytomegalovirus exposure and HLA in healthy donors. The study's findings and limits: Most sequenced TCRs were rare (though some public TCRs occurred in many donors).

A remark on this clone: Its antigen is undetermined.

Using immunoSEQ multiplex PCR, the repertoire was profiled, and TCRdb retains in-frame clones only, with some absent. The sample contains a few hundred thousand clones, 85% to 90% of which appear only once. The donors were in the roughly 120-subject validation cohort, distinct from the 666-subject first cohort. Per germline, CDR1 SGHNT and CDR2 YENEEA. This CDR3 has 12 amino acids. V dropped 5 bases and J dropped 5 bases, with 10 bases sitting between them. The sequence was obtained from a woman under 30 in good health and CMV-seronegative. The chain employs TRBV11-3 and TRBJ2-7, with D perhaps TRBD1 (5 bases). The sample was PBMCs. In DNA form, the CDR3 reads TGTGCCAGCAGCCGACAAGGGGACGAGCAGTACTTC. Translating it yields CASSRQGDEQYF.